Below, one T cell receptor beta chain is given with its context. The sample originates from a study of blood T cell repertoires in COVID-19. V lost 0 bases, J lost 0 bases, and 12 bases lay in between. The CDR3 has 16 residues. From germline, CDR1 is SGDLS and CDR2 YYNGEE. Generated by immunoSEQ multiplex PCR, the TCRdb table keeps only in-frame clones and is missing some. The table records more than 300,000 clones, about 87% of them present only once. The chain couples TRBV9 to TRBJ1-1; D remains unclear. The sequenced sample was peripheral blood. The receptor comes from a woman in her twenties or thirties with COVID-19, enrolled during active disease. The CDR3: CASSVGAGGMNTEAFF. The CDR3 coding sequence is TGTGCCAGCAGCGTAGGAGCAGGCGGGATGAACACTGAAGCTTTCTTT.